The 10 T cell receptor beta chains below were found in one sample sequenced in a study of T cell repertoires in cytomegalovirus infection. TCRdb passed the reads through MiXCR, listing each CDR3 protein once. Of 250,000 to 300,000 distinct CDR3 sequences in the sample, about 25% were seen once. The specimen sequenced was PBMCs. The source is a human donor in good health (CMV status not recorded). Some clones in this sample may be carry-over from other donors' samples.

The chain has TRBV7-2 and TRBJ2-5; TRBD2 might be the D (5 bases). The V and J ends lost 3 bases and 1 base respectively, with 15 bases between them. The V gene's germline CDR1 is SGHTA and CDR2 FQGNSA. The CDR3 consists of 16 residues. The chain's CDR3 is CASSFQYGAAQETQYF. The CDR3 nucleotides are TGTGCCAGCAGCTTTCAATATGGAGCGGCCCAAGAGACCCAGTACTTC.

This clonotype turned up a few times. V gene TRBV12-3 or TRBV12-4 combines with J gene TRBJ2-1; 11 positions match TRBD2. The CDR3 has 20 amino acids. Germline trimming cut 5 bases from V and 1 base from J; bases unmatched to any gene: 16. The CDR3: CASSRGRGTSGKGSYNEQFF. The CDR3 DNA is TGTGCCAGCAGTCGGGGTCGCGGGACTAGCGGTAAAGGGTCCTACAATGAGCAGTTCTTC.

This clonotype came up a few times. The CDR3 loop is CSVDAGTGEYEQYF. CDR3 in DNA: TGCAGCGTTGACGCTGGGACAGGAGAGTACGAGCAGTACTTC. The V gene is TRBV29-1, the J gene TRBJ2-7; 8 bases align to TRBD1. The V and J ends lost 3 bases and 4 bases, in that order; junction bases with no gene match: 8. The CDR3 spans 14 residues. Germline V lookup: CDR1 SQVTM, CDR2 ANQGSEA.

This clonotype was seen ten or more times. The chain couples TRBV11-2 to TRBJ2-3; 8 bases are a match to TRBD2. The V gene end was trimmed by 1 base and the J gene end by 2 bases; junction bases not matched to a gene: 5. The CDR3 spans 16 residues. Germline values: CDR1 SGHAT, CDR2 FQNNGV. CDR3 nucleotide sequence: TGTGCCAGCAGCTTAGCAGCGGGGGCCCTCACAGATACGCAGTATTTT. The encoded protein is CASSLAAGALTDTQYF.

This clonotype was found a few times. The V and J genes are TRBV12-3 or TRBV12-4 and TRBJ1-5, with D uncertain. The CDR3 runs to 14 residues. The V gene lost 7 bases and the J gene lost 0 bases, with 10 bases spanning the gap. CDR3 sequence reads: CASTGGPSNQPQHF. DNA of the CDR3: TGTGCCAGCACCGGTGGGCCTAGCAATCAGCCCCAGCATTTT.

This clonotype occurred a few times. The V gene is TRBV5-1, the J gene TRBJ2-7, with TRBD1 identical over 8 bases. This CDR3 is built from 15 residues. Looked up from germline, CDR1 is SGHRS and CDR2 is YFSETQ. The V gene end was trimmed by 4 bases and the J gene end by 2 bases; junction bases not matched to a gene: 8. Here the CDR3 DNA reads TGCGCCAGCAGCACCTCCGGGACAGGCACCTACGAGCAGTACTTC. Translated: CASSTSGTGTYEQYF. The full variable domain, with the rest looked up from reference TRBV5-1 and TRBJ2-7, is KAGVTQTPRYLIKTRGQQVTLSCSPISGHRSVSWYQQTPGQGLQFLFEYFSETQRNKGNFPGRFSGRQFSNSRSEMNVSTLELGDSALYLCASSTSGTGTYEQYFGPGTRLTVT.

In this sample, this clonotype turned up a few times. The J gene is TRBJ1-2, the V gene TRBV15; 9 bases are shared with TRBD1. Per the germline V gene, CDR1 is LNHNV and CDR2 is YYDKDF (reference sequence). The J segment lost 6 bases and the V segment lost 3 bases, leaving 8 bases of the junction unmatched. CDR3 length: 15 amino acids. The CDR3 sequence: CATSRPGQGPNGYTF. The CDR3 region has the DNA TGTGCCACCAGCAGGCCGGGACAGGGCCCAAATGGCTACACCTTC.

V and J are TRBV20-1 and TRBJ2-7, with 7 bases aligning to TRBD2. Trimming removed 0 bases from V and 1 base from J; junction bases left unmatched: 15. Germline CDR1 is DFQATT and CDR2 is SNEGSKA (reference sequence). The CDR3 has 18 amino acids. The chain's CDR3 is CSARDGSARAGFSYEQYF. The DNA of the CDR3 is TGCAGTGCTAGAGATGGGTCCGCCCGAGCGGGATTTTCCTACGAGCAGTACTTC.

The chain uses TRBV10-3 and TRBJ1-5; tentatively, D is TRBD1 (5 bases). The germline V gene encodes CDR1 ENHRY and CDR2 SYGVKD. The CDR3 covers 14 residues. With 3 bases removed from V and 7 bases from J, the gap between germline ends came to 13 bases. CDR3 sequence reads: CAISEGQGLQPQHF. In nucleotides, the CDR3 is TGTGCCATCAGTGAAGGGCAGGGACTACAGCCCCAGCATTTT.

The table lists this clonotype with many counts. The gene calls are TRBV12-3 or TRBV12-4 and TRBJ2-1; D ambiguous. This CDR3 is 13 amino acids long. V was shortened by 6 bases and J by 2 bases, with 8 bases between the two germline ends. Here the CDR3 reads CASRDIPYNEQFF. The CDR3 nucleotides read TGTGCCAGCAGGGATATACCCTACAATGAGCAGTTCTTC.